A single sample is the source of the 23 T cell receptor beta chains below, sequenced in a study of blood T cell repertoires in COVID-19. Sequencing used immunoSEQ multiplex PCR; TCRdb keeps in-frame clones, though not all of them. Among around 160,000 clones listed, over 90% were seen once. Specimen: peripheral blood. The receptors were gathered from a woman between 55 and 75 years old with COVID-19, enrolled during active disease.

The sample holds one count of this clone. The missing conserved phenylalanine or tryptophan at the end of this CDR3 makes a read error likely. The DNA is left out, because the CDR3 cannot be placed on it with certainty; the CDR3 is given as TCRdb lists it. The chain's CDR3 is CASSKNPQAV. The chain couples TRBV21-1 to TRBJ1-1; the D call in the table, TRBD1, was not verified against the DNA. TRBV21-1 is noted as a pseudogene. The CDR3 totals 10 residues, both ends included.

This sequence joins TRBV5-4 and TRBJ2-7; D is unresolved. The CDR3 sequence is 11 residues long. V shed 2 bases and J shed 3 bases, with 3 bases lying between them. Germline CDR1 is SGHNT and CDR2 is YYREEE (reference sequence). CDR3 protein: CASSLYYEQYF. The CDR3 nucleotides are TGTGCCAGCAGCTTATACTACGAGCAGTACTTC.

The V and J genes are TRBV4-1 and TRBJ2-2, with D uncertain. Trimming shortened V by 6 bases and J by 2 bases, and 10 bases separated the two germline ends. The germline V gene has CDR1 MGHRA and CDR2 YSYEKL. This CDR3 is built from 14 residues. In DNA form, the CDR3 reads TGCGCCAGCAGGTCGGGTTCAAACACCGGGGAGCTGTTTTTT. Amino acids: CASRSGSNTGELFF.

This rearrangement joins TRBV7-2 to TRBJ2-3; 11 bases line up with TRBD2. The CDR3 covers 16 residues. V dropped 5 bases and J dropped 5; count of bases not matched to a gene: 9. Germline CDR1 and CDR2: SGHTA and FQGNSA. The chain's CDR3 is CASSPRTSGPLDTQYF. The CDR3 nucleotides are TGTGCCAGCAGCCCCCGGACTAGCGGGCCTTTAGATACGCAGTATTTT.

This chain joins TRBV6-2 or TRBV6-3 and TRBJ1-1; TRBD1 aligns across 8 bases. The germline CDR1 and CDR2 sequences are MNHEY and SVGEGT. Trimming removed 4 bases from V and 1 base from J; junction bases left unmatched: 8. The CDR3 is 16 residues long. Written as DNA, the CDR3 is TGTGCCAGCAGTTCCCTTATGGGACAGGCGAACACTGAAGCTTTCTTT. It translates to CASSSLMGQANTEAFF.

CDR3 amino acids: CASSGTGGNTEAFF. CDR3 bases: TGTGCCAGCAGCGGCACAGGGGGCAACACTGAAGCTTTCTTT. This chain joins TRBV5-6 and TRBJ1-1, with TRBD1 identical over 9 bases. V dropped 4 bases and J dropped 2; count of bases not matched to a gene: 3. The CDR3 covers 14 residues. The germline V gene has CDR1 SGHDT and CDR2 YYEEEE.

This chain joins TRBV21-1 and TRBJ1-5. TRBV21-1 is a pseudogene locus. This CDR3 has 19 residues. CDR3 in DNA: TGTGCCAGCAGCAAAATCGGCCCACGGAGGGACTTTCGCAATCAGCCCCAGCATTTT. Its translation: CASSKIGPRRDFRNQPQHF.

The chain links TRBV11-2 to TRBJ1-3, with 7 bases that match TRBD1. The CDR3 is 14 amino acids. V trimming: 10 bases; J trimming: 2 bases; junction bases outside the gene matches: 8. The germline V gene encodes CDR1 SGHAT and CDR2 FQNNGV. CDR3 nucleotides: TGTGCCACCTCCATGGGGACAGCTGGAAACACCATATATTTT. Its protein product is CATSMGTAGNTIYF.

The table lists this clone with a count of one. The chain joins TRBV3-1 (or the pseudogene TRBV3-2) to TRBJ1-3; D not certain. V shed 4 bases and J shed 0 bases, with 7 bases lying between them. Germline V gives CDR1 LGHDT, CDR2 YNNKEL (reference sequence). This CDR3 region has 14 residues. The CDR3 region has the DNA TGTGCCAGCAGCCTTTGGAGCTCTGGAAACACCATATATTTT. As protein: CASSLWSSGNTIYF.

The rearrangement uses TRBV4-3 and TRBJ1-2; 9 bases are a match to TRBD1. Germline CDR1 and CDR2: LGHNA and YSLEER. Germline trimming cut 1 base from V and 8 bases from J; bases unmatched to any gene: 5. The CDR3 length is 14 residues. The CDR3 DNA follows: TGCGCCAGCAGCCAAGGGGACAGGGTGGAAGGCTACACCTTC. Protein product: CASSQGDRVEGYTF.

The J gene is TRBJ2-7, the V gene TRBV7-2; 10 nucleotides align to TRBD2. The CDR3 totals 19 residues. Germline V gene lookup returns CDR1 SGHTA and CDR2 FQGNSA. Trimming at V came to 1 base and at J to 0 bases, leaving 12 bases not matched to a gene. The CDR3 sequence is CASSLEGLRLAGASYEQYF. The CDR3 DNA reads TGTGCCAGCAGCTTAGAAGGTTTGCGTCTAGCGGGGGCCTCCTACGAGCAGTACTTC.

The chain employs TRBV4-1 and TRBJ1-6, with D unclear. CDR3 size: 16 residues. Germline CDR1 reads MGHRA; CDR2 reads YSYEKL. Trimming removed 0 bases at V and 10 bases at J, with 16 bases between. The CDR3 protein is CASSQDTSGRKSPLHF. In DNA, the CDR3 is TGCGCCAGCAGCCAAGATACATCCGGGAGGAAATCACCCCTCCACTTT.

This clone was seen a single time. CDR3 DNA sequence: TGTGCCAGCAACCTAGGACTAGCGGGGGTCTACGAGCAGTACTTC. As protein: CASNLGLAGVYEQYF. This sequence joins TRBV5-8 and TRBJ2-7; 13 bases are shared with TRBD2. Germline V gives CDR1 SGHTS, CDR2 YDEGEE. J gave up 3 bases and V 6 bases, and 6 bases lay outside the gene matches. The CDR3 totals 15 residues.

The chain couples TRBV7-2 to TRBJ2-7, with 7 bases fitting TRBD1. The germline gives CDR1 SGHTA, CDR2 FQGNSA. This CDR3 has 15 amino acids. V lost 6 bases and J lost 5; bases outside the gene matches: 13. The CDR3 DNA sequence: TGTGCCAGCAGAACCACGACAGGGCGCCGGGACGAGCAGTACTTC. Its translation: CASRTTTGRRDEQYF.

V and J are TRBV2 and TRBJ1-1, with a weak D call TRBD1 (6 bases). Per the germline V gene, CDR1 is SNHLY and CDR2 is FYNNEI. The CDR3 is 16 amino acids. The ends were cut back, 2 bases at V and 10 bases at J, with 23 bases in the middle. CDR3 loop: CASSESTRATGRRAFF. The CDR3 nucleotides read TGTGCCAGCAGTGAAAGTACGAGAGCGACAGGACGGAGAGCTTTCTTT.

The chain combines TRBV5-4 with TRBJ1-4, with 7 bases fitting TRBD1. CDR3 length: 14 residues. V was clipped by 4 bases and J by 4 bases; unmatched bases: 4. Germline lookup yields CDR1 SGHNT and CDR2 YYREEE (reference sequence). The CDR3 spells CASSPDRLNEKLFF. DNA of the CDR3: TGTGCCAGCAGCCCGGACAGGCTTAATGAAAAACTGTTTTTT.

This chain joins TRBV30 and TRBJ2-1; 8 positions agree with TRBD2. The CDR3 extends over 15 amino acids. Trimming cost V 0 bases and J 6 bases; bases outside gene matches: 7. CDR1 GTSNPN and CDR2 SVGIG come from the germline V gene (reference sequence). The CDR3 nucleotides read TGTGCCTGGAGTGTAGGTAGCGGGGCGAGCAATGAGCAGTTCTTC. Amino acid sequence: CAWSVGSGASNEQFF.

The chain combines TRBV6-1 with TRBJ1-4; D gene unclear. The CDR3 runs to 16 residues. Trimming pared 0 bases from V and 8 bases from J, leaving 16 bases between. CDR1 and CDR2 from the germline V gene are MNHNS and SASEGT. The CDR3 is CASSEARAGPGEKLFF. The CDR3 nucleotides read TGTGCCAGCAGTGAAGCGCGGGCGGGCCCGGGCGAAAAACTGTTTTTT.

V is TRBV7-2 and J is TRBJ2-1; D may be TRBD2 (6 bases). The germline V gene encodes CDR1 SGHTA and CDR2 FQGNSA. The CDR3 runs to 14 residues. Trimming left V 1 base short and J 6 bases short, with 10 bases between. CDR3: CASSLGWGGNEQFF. CDR3 nucleotides: TGTGCCAGCAGCTTAGGATGGGGAGGCAATGAGCAGTTCTTC.

The J gene is TRBJ1-2, the V gene TRBV5-1, with 7 nucleotides matching TRBD1. CDR3 length: 14 residues. The V segment lost 0 bases and the J segment 5 bases; nucleotides outside the gene matches: 4. Germline V gene sequence: CDR1 SGHRS, CDR2 YFSETQ. The CDR3 bases are TGCGCCAGCAGCTTGGTACAGGGGATTTATGGCTACACCTTC. Amino acids: CASSLVQGIYGYTF.

The V and J genes are TRBV5-6 and TRBJ1-3; D may be TRBD1 (6 bases). The CDR3 runs 18 residues. Trimming took 0 bases from V and 0 from J, leaving 16 bases between them. Per germline, CDR1 SGHDT and CDR2 YYEEEE. The CDR3 sequence is CASSLGGRGLLSGNTIYF. As DNA, the CDR3 is TGTGCCAGCAGCTTGGGCGGGCGGGGGCTCCTCTCTGGAAACACCATATATTTT. Combining the CDR3 with reference TRBV5-6 and TRBJ1-3 gives the whole variable domain DAGVTQSPTHLIKTRGQQVTLRCSPKSGHDTVSWYQQALGQGPQFIFQYYEEEERQRGNFPDRFSGHQFPNYSSELNVNALLLGDSALYLCASSLGGRGLLSGNTIYFGEGSWLTVV.

Note on this clone: The sample has other DNA sequences that encode this CDR3 too. The chain combines TRBV7-2 with TRBJ2-3; possible D gene TRBD1, 6 bases. Germline V gene data show CDR1 as SGHTA and CDR2 as FQGNSA. The CDR3 contains 15 residues. V dropped 1 base and J dropped 2 bases, with 10 bases sitting between them. The CDR3 loop is CASSLDRGYTDTQYF. The CDR3 nucleotides are TGTGCCAGCAGCTTAGATAGGGGGTACACAGATACGCAGTATTTT.

The rearrangement uses TRBV6-2 or TRBV6-3 and TRBJ1-5; 8 bases are a match to TRBD1. Germline V gives CDR1 MNHEY, CDR2 SVGEGT. This CDR3 contains 15 residues. V dropped 4 bases and J dropped 1; count of bases not matched to a gene: 3. The CDR3 region is CASSFQGASNQPQHF. The DNA for the CDR3 is TGTGCCAGCAGTTTCCAGGGGGCAAGCAATCAGCCCCAGCATTTT.